One sample yielded the 17 T cell receptor beta chains listed below, sequenced in a study of blood T cells in healthy people across ages. The use of a sample-barcoded 5' primer and a J-beta primer mix characterized a second PCR of about 7 to 12 cycles. TCRdb analysed the 5' RACE reads with MiXCR anew, one entry per CDR3 protein. The data show 540,000 or so distinct CDR3 sequences, with roughly 48% seen just once and 20% to 25% held by the top ten. The sequencing input was blood. The receptor set was obtained from an elderly man in good health.

In this sample, this clonotype turned up once. The V gene is TRBV18, the J gene TRBJ2-7; 10 nucleotides line up with TRBD2. Germline values: CDR1 KGHSH, CDR2 LQKENI. CDR3 length: 15 amino acids. Germline trimming cut 0 bases from V and 4 bases from J; bases unmatched to any gene: 3. In DNA form, the CDR3 reads TGTGCCAGCTCACCACCGGGGACTAGCGTGTACGAGCAGTACTTC. Translation gives CASSPPGTSVYEQYF.

In nucleotides, the CDR3 is TGCAGTGCTAGCCCGGGGTCGGGGGCCAACGTCCTGACTTTC. This encodes CSASPGSGANVLTF. This chain connects TRBV20-1 to TRBJ2-6, with D possibly TRBD2 on 5 matching bases. Deletions cut 3 bases from V and 4 bases from J, with 10 bases between. CDR1 and CDR2 (germline): DFQATT, SNEGSKA (reference sequence). The CDR3 is 14 amino acids.

The chain recombines TRBV15 with TRBJ2-7, with 11 bases aligning to TRBD2. The J call may be faulty, since TRBJ2-4 better matches the DNA end. This CDR3 comprises 16 residues. CDR1 and CDR2 from the germline V gene are LNHNV and YYDKDF (reference sequence). The CDR3: CATSRRLAGGGDIQYF. As DNA, the CDR3 is TGTGCCACCAGCAGGCGGCTAGCGGGAGGTGGAGACATTCAGTACTTC.

The chain is built from TRBV20-1 and TRBJ2-7; TRBD2 matches at 8 bases. The CDR3 runs to 14 residues. The germline gives CDR1 DFQATT, CDR2 SNEGSKA (reference sequence). V lost 2 bases, J lost 3 bases, and 6 bases stayed unmatched. CDR3 residues: CSARPGGSYYEQYF. The CDR3 DNA follows: TGCAGTGCTAGACCGGGGGGGTCGTACTACGAGCAGTACTTC.

The rearrangement links TRBV27 to TRBJ2-3; possibly TRBD2 for D (5 bases). Germline CDR1 MNHEY, CDR2 SMNVEV (reference sequence). The CDR3 totals 17 residues. V lost 7 bases and J 6 bases, leaving 26 bases between the germline ends. The CDR3 here is CASKQPRRFWSGDTQYF. As DNA, the CDR3 is TGTGCCAGCAAGCAGCCGCGGCGTTTCTGGTCGGGGGATACGCAGTATTTT.

This sequence joins TRBV29-1 and TRBJ2-7; D may be TRBD1 or TRBD2 (5 bases each). Between the trimmed V and J ends, which lost 7 bases and 5 bases, there was a span of 12 bases. CDR3 length: 11 residues. Germline CDR1 and CDR2: SQVTM and ANQGSEA. The CDR3 region is CSGRLGDEQYF. CDR3 nucleotide sequence: TGCAGCGGCCGGCTGGGGGACGAGCAGTACTTC.

The rearrangement links TRBV5-5 to TRBJ2-3, with 8 bases identical to TRBD1. CDR1 is SGHKS and CDR2 is YYEKEE in the germline V gene (reference sequence). V shed 4 bases and J 0 bases; nucleotides not matched to a gene: 10. CDR3 size: 17 residues. Here the CDR3 DNA reads TGTGCCAGCAGCCCCGGGACAGGACTGGCTAGCACAGATACGCAGTATTTT. This encodes CASSPGTGLASTDTQYF.

As to this clonotype: Given a much more abundant clone one base away, this may be a read error. The CDR3 nucleotides are TGTGCCAACAGGGAAACAGGGAAGGGGTATGGCTACACCTTC. This translates into CANRETGKGYGYTF. V is TRBV6-6 and J is TRBJ1-2; a possible D gene is TRBD1 (6 bases). The germline CDR1 and CDR2 sequences are MNHNY and SVGAGI (reference sequence). V lost 10 bases and J lost 5, with 20 bases in between. The length of the CDR3 is 14 residues.

In its sample, this clonotype was seen a few times. The chain carries TRBV20-1 and TRBJ2-4, with D perhaps TRBD2 (6 bases). This CDR3 has 14 amino acids. Trimming pared 1 base from V and 15 bases from J, leaving 22 bases between. CDR1 and CDR2 (germline): DFQATT, SNEGSKA (reference sequence). Here the CDR3 reads CSARAPVGTEVWYF. CDR3 DNA: TGCAGTGCTAGAGCCCCTGTAGGGACTGAGGTTTGGTACTTC.

This clonotype has a handful of counts. The chain carries TRBV6-5 and TRBJ2-2; TRBD2 agrees at 11 bases. Per the germline V gene, CDR1 is MNHEY and CDR2 is SVGAGI. The junction had 4 bases not matched to a gene; V was cut back by 0 bases and J by 7 bases. The CDR3 has 16 residues. CDR3 sequence (DNA): TGTGCCAGCAGTTACTCGCCTAGCGGGAGGATCGGGGAGCTGTTTTTT. Translating gives CASSYSPSGRIGELFF.

The chain employs TRBV27 and TRBJ2-7, with D perhaps matching TRBD1 or TRBD2 (6 bases each). The CDR3 is 15 amino acids. V lost 6 bases and J 3 bases, leaving 18 bases between the germline ends. The V gene's germline CDR1 is MNHEY and CDR2 SMNVEV (reference sequence). The CDR3 sequence: CASRWGRGDLYEQYF. The CDR3 region has the DNA TGTGCCAGCAGATGGGGTAGGGGGGATCTCTACGAGCAGTACTTC.

The genes are TRBV24-1 and TRBJ2-1, with D tentatively TRBD2 (6 bases). The CDR3 length is 13 residues. Germline CDR1 reads KGHDR; CDR2 reads SFDVKD. Trimming took 6 bases from V and 5 from J, leaving 10 bases between them. The chain's CDR3 is CATSSGRNNEQFF. The CDR3 DNA sequence: TGTGCCACCAGTTCCGGGAGAAACAATGAGCAGTTCTTC.

V usage is TRBV11-2 and J usage is TRBJ1-5; 7 bases are a match to TRBD1. V trimming: 0 bases; J trimming: 3 bases; junction bases outside the gene matches: 2. The CDR3 is made up of 15 amino acids. Germline lookup yields CDR1 SGHAT and CDR2 FQNNGV. CDR3 sequence reads: CASSLEGQVNQPQHF. In DNA form, the CDR3 reads TGTGCCAGCAGCTTAGAAGGACAGGTCAATCAGCCCCAGCATTTT.

This clonotype has a count of ten or more. This rearrangement joins TRBV6-5 to TRBJ2-1; 15 bases are a match to TRBD2. The CDR3 spans 17 residues. The V segment lost 4 bases and the J segment 7 bases; nucleotides outside the gene matches: 8. Germline CDR1 is MNHEY and CDR2 is SVGAGI. The CDR3 sequence is CASSSRPGLAGGNEQFF. For the CDR3, the DNA is TGTGCCAGCAGTTCAAGACCGGGACTAGCGGGAGGAAATGAGCAGTTCTTC.

Comments on this clonotype: The junction and the germline gene differ at one end; a read error may be behind it. This rearrangement joins TRBV29-1 to TRBJ2-3; TRBD2 agrees at 7 bases. This CDR3 comprises 14 residues. Germline V gene sequence: CDR1 SQVTM, CDR2 ANQGSEA. The CDR3 is CGVARDYYTGTQYF. As DNA, the CDR3 is TGCGGCGTTGCCCGGGACTACTACACAGGTACGCAGTATTTT.

This clonotype came up many times. The J gene is TRBJ2-3, the V gene TRBV6-6; weak D call: TRBD1 (6 bases). CDR3 length: 16 amino acids. Germline CDR1 reads MNHNY; CDR2 reads SVGAGI (reference sequence). V lost 4 bases and J lost 1, with 15 bases in between. This CDR3 reads CASSSKGVHGTDTQYF. CDR3 coding DNA: TGTGCCAGCAGTTCCAAGGGGGTGCATGGCACAGATACGCAGTATTTT.

This sequence joins TRBV28 and TRBJ1-2; D might be TRBD1 (6 bases). The CDR3 loop spans 15 amino acids. The V gene's germline CDR1 is MDHEN and CDR2 SYDVKM. Trimming took off 4 bases at V and 3 bases at J, with 15 bases between the two ends. In nucleotides, the CDR3 is TGTGCCAGCAGTTACGCCGGGGGCAGGTACTATGGCTACACCTTC. Its translation: CASSYAGGRYYGYTF.